This TCR beta chain was identified during a study of metastatic and nonmetastatic thyroid tumors. The CDR3 extends over 11 amino acids. Per germline, CDR1 SGHTA and CDR2 FQGNSA. Trimming cost V 2 bases and J 8 bases, with 6 bases left between them. TCRdb reprocessed the PCR reads via MiXCR. Among under 35,000 clones listed, 35% were seen once. All patients reached thyroid surgery having received no treatment beforehand. The clonotype comes from a female donor with papillary thyroid cancer or a benign thyroid nodule (not recorded which). Some clones in this sample may be carry-over from other donors' samples. This chain joins TRBV7-2 and TRBJ1-2; a possible D gene is TRBD1 (5 bases). Sequenced sample: tumor tissue. The CDR3 region is CASSLQGGYTF. The CDR3 DNA follows: TGTGCCAGCAGCTTACAGGGAGGCTACACCTTC.